This TCR beta chain emerged from a study of T cell responses to AZD1222 COVID-19 vaccine. Profiled with immunoSEQ multiplex PCR; TCRdb holds only in-frame clones, not every one. In the table there are about 170,000 clones, roughly nine tenths of which are singletons. CDR3 length: 15 amino acids. Deletions cut 0 bases from V and 6 bases from J, with 12 bases between. Germline assignment: CDR1 SGDLS and CDR2 YYNGEE. The sample in question was peripheral blood, obtained on day 0 of AZD1222 vaccination. The sequence derives from an adult in good health. V and J are TRBV9 and TRBJ2-2; D is possibly TRBD2 (5 bases). In DNA form, the CDR3 reads TGTGCCAGCAGCGTAGATGGACTGGGGTCCGGGGAGCTGTTTTTT. This sequence encodes CASSVDGLGSGELFF.